This paragraph reports one T cell receptor beta chain. The sample is drawn from a study of blood T cell repertoires in COVID-19. The CDR3 covers 14 residues. The junction had 7 bases not matched to a gene; V was cut back by 6 bases and J by 5 bases. Germline V lookup: CDR1 MNHEY, CDR2 SMNVEV (reference sequence). Using immunoSEQ multiplex PCR, the repertoire was profiled, and TCRdb retains in-frame clones only, with some absent. This sample yields 200,000 to 300,000 clones, of which roughly 90% are seen a single time; around 0.7% belongs to the top ten. Source material: peripheral blood. V gene TRBV27 combines with J gene TRBJ2-7, with 10 bases lining up with TRBD2. The TCR comes from a human donor in a cohort sampled during active COVID-19. The CDR3 protein is CASRLAGNRNEQYF. The CDR3 nucleotides are TGTGCCAGCAGACTAGCGGGAAATAGGAACGAGCAGTACTTC.